This T cell receptor beta chain derives from a study of OX40 agonist ivuxolimab in advanced cancers. There are 14 residues in the CDR3. Germline V gives CDR1 MNHNS, CDR2 SASEGT. V was pared by 2 bases and J by 2 bases, with 9 bases between. Comments on this clone: This sample also contains other DNA sequences that code for the same CDR3.

The assay was immunoSEQ multiplex PCR, and TCRdb's table has in-frame clones only and misses some. The data contain approximately 82,000 clones, around 88% of them singletons. The chain carries TRBV6-1 and TRBJ2-5; D may be TRBD2 (6 bases). Specimen: CD4+ or CD8+ T cells sorted from blood, collected in a trial of the OX40 agonist ivuxolimab. This receptor was obtained from an adult with an advanced solid tumor such as melanoma, head and neck, liver or kidney cancer. DNA of the CDR3: TGTGCCAGCAGTGAATCCGGGAGACAAGAGACCCAGTACTTC. Its protein is CASSESGRQETQYF.